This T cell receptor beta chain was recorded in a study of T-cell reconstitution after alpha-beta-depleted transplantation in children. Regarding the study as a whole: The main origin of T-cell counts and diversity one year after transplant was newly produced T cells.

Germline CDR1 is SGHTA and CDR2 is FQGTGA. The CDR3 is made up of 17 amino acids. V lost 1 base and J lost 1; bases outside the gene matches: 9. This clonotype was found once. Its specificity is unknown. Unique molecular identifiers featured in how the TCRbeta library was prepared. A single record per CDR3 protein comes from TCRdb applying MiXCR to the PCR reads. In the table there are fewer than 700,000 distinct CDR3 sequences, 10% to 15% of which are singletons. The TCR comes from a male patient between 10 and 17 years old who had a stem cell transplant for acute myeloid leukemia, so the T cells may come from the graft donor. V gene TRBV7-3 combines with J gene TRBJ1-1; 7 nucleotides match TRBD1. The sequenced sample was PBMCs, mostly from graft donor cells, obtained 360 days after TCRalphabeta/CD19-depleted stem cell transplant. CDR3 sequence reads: CASSLRRHDRANTEAFF. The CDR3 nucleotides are TGTGCCAGCAGCTTAAGGAGGCACGACAGGGCGAACACTGAAGCTTTCTTT.